One sample yielded the 20 T cell receptor beta chains listed below, sequenced in a study of OX40 agonist ivuxolimab in advanced cancers. The data were produced by immunoSEQ multiplex PCR, yet TCRdb's version contains in-frame clones alone and is incomplete. The sample records tens of thousands of clones, roughly nine tenths being singletons. The sequences come from CD4+ or CD8+ T cells sorted from blood, collected in a trial of the OX40 agonist ivuxolimab. The receptors shown here come from an adult with an advanced solid tumor such as melanoma, head and neck, liver or kidney cancer.

This chain uses TRBV7-9 with TRBJ2-7, with TRBD1 matching 7 bases. Germline V gives CDR1 SEHNR, CDR2 FQNEAQ (reference sequence). The CDR3 spans 16 residues. Losses at the gene ends were 2 bases for V and 3 bases for J; bases not matched to a gene: 10. The CDR3: CASSLRGTEIFYEQYF. The CDR3 nucleotides read TGTGCCAGCAGCTTACGAGGGACAGAGATCTTCTACGAGCAGTACTTC.

The gene calls are TRBV5-4 and TRBJ2-1; 8 bases are shared with TRBD2. Germline loops: CDR1 SGHNT, CDR2 YYREEE (reference sequence). This CDR3 has 16 residues. The V gene end was trimmed by 5 bases and the J gene end by 3 bases; junction bases not matched to a gene: 10. The CDR3 loop is CASSFGGTSLYNEQFF. The CDR3 DNA sequence: TGTGCCAGCAGTTTTGGGGGGACTAGTCTCTACAATGAGCAGTTCTTC. Full variable domain (rest looked up from reference TRBV5-4 and TRBJ2-1): ETGVTQSPTHLIKTRGQQVTLRCSSQSGHNTVSWYQQALGQGPQFIFQYYREEENGRGNFPPRFSGLQFPNYSSELNVNALELDDSALYLCASSFGGTSLYNEQFFGPGTRLTVL.

This sequence joins TRBV18 and TRBJ1-2; 9 bases align to TRBD1. CDR3 length equals 13 residues. CDR1 is KGHSH and CDR2 is LQKENI in the germline V gene. Germline trimming cut 3 bases from V and 8 bases from J; bases unmatched to any gene: 4. In DNA, the CDR3 is TGTGCCAGCTCACCCGGACAGGGGAACGGCTACACCTTC. Residues: CASSPGQGNGYTF.

The chain uses TRBV6-1 and TRBJ2-4; 7 positions match TRBD2. Trimming cost V 2 bases and J 7 bases; bases outside gene matches: 5. The CDR3 consists of 14 residues. Germline lookup yields CDR1 MNHNS and CDR2 SASEGT. CDR3 nucleotides: TGTGCCAGCAGTGAATTCGGACTAGTCAACATTCAGTACTTC. It is translated as CASSEFGLVNIQYF.

The chain uses TRBV2 and TRBJ2-6; D is possibly TRBD1 (6 bases). Per the germline V gene, CDR1 is SNHLY and CDR2 is FYNNEI. The CDR3 consists of 15 residues. Deletions cut 5 bases from V and 6 bases from J, with 14 bases between. This CDR3 reads CASSPGESKANVLTF. The CDR3 DNA reads TGTGCCAGCAGTCCAGGGGAGTCTAAGGCCAACGTCCTGACTTTC.

This chain uses TRBV6-1 with TRBJ2-7; D might be TRBD2 (7 bases). This CDR3 region has 15 residues. V shed 3 bases and J shed 3 bases, with 15 bases lying between them. Germline-derived CDR1 and CDR2 are MNHNS and SASEGT. The CDR3 is CASSEGGAPDYEQYF. The DNA of the CDR3 is TGTGCCAGCAGTGAGGGGGGGGCACCTGACTACGAGCAGTACTTC.

The chain recombines TRBV7-2 with TRBJ1-2; D unclear. Germline V gene data show CDR1 as SGHTA and CDR2 as FQGNSA. V lost 1 base and J 5 bases, leaving 8 bases between the germline ends. CDR3 length: 13 residues. Here the CDR3 DNA reads TGTGCCAGCAGCTTAGGGACGGATTATGGCTACACCTTC. This codes for CASSLGTDYGYTF.

A single count supports this clone. CDR3 region: CASSESGGADTQYF. DNA for the CDR3: TGCGCCAGCAGTGAGTCTGGAGGGGCAGATACGCAGTATTTT. The chain uses TRBV10-2 and TRBJ2-3; weak D call: TRBD2 (6 bases). CDR3 length equals 14 residues. Germline assignment: CDR1 WSHSY and CDR2 SAAADI. V lost 0 bases and J lost 4, with 8 bases in between.

The chain joins TRBV5-1 to TRBJ2-1; D may be TRBD1 (6 bases). CDR1 is SGHRS, CDR2 YFSETQ, per germline. Trimming shortened V by 0 bases and J by 8 bases, and 12 bases separated the two germline ends. The CDR3 consists of 14 residues. The CDR3 region is CASSLVQGRDEQFF. Written as DNA, the CDR3 is TGCGCCAGCAGCTTGGTACAGGGTAGAGATGAGCAGTTCTTC.

This clone appeared a single time. The chain joins TRBV4-2 to TRBJ2-7; 8 bases align to TRBD2. The CDR3 runs to 15 residues. Trimming cost V 5 bases and J 2 bases; bases outside gene matches: 8. Per the germline V gene, CDR1 is LGHNA and CDR2 is YNFKEQ. The CDR3 is CASSFGLAGTYEQYF. For the CDR3, the DNA is TGTGCCAGCAGCTTTGGGCTAGCGGGCACCTACGAGCAGTACTTC.

The V gene is TRBV5-1, the J gene TRBJ1-3; D gene uncertain. The germline CDR1 and CDR2 sequences are SGHRS and YFSETQ. The V end lost 1 base, the J end lost 0 bases, and 14 bases lay between the germline ends. This CDR3 spans 17 amino acids. The CDR3 is CASSLSLGSSSGNTIYF. DNA of the CDR3: TGCGCCAGCAGCTTGAGCCTTGGCAGCAGCTCTGGAAACACCATATATTTT.

The rearrangement uses TRBV5-1 and TRBJ1-4, with 9 nucleotides matching TRBD1. The CDR3 has 15 residues. Germline trimming cut 4 bases from V and 5 bases from J; bases unmatched to any gene: 6. Germline V gene data show CDR1 as SGHRS and CDR2 as YFSETQ. Here the CDR3 reads CASSPGQGLNEKLFF. CDR3 coding DNA: TGCGCCAGCAGCCCCGGACAGGGGTTAAATGAAAAACTGTTTTTT.

The genes are TRBV9 and TRBJ1-5, with a tentative D call TRBD1 (5 bases). V was trimmed by 4 bases and J by 11 bases, leaving 16 bases between them. The CDR3 sequence is 13 residues long. Germline CDR1 SGDLS, CDR2 YYNGEE. CDR3 nucleotides: TGTGCCAGCAGCAAGGACACTATCGGAACCCAGCATTTT. It specifies CASSKDTIGTQHF.

The rearrangement links TRBV21-1 to TRBJ1-1; the table's TRBD1 call for D was not verified on the DNA. TRBV21-1 is a pseudogene. The CDR3 covers 13 residues. The DNA of the CDR3 is TGTGCCAGCAGCACTGGAACAGGGACTGAAGCTTTCTTT. Translating it yields CASSTGTGTEAFF.

CDR3 sequence (DNA): TGCGCCAGCAGCTTGGCCGCCGAGACAGATACGCAGTATTTT. It translates to CASSLAAETDTQYF. The rearrangement uses TRBV5-1 and TRBJ2-3; D is ambiguous. CDR1 SGHRS and CDR2 YFSETQ come from the germline V gene. The CDR3 is 14 residues long. Trimming took off 0 bases at V and 3 bases at J, with 8 bases between the two ends.

The CDR3 nucleotides are TGTGCCAGCAGTTTACCCGGACAGGGTCAGTCCTACGAGCAGTACTTC. It codes for CASSLPGQGQSYEQYF. The J gene is TRBJ2-7, the V gene TRBV28, with 8 bases that match TRBD1. There are 16 residues in the CDR3. The ends lost 2 bases at V and 1 base at J; junction bases unmatched: 7. Per the germline V gene, CDR1 is MDHEN and CDR2 is SYDVKM. Full variable domain (missing parts from reference TRBV28 and TRBJ2-7): DVKVTQSSRYLVKRTGEKVFLECVQDMDHENMFWYRQDPGLGLRLIYFSYDVKMKEKGDIPEGYSVSREKKERFSLILESASTNQTSMYLCASSLPGQGQSYEQYFGPGTRLTVT.

The V gene is TRBV7-8, the J gene TRBJ1-1; D possibly corresponds to TRBD1 (6 bases). Between the trimmed V and J ends, which lost 0 bases and 5 bases, there was a span of 10 bases. Germline V lookup: CDR1 SGHVS, CDR2 FQNEAQ. The CDR3 consists of 14 residues. The CDR3 reads CASSLATGRTEAFF. CDR3 DNA: TGTGCCAGCAGCTTAGCTACAGGGAGGACTGAAGCTTTCTTT.

This clone was observed a handful of times. The CDR3 DNA reads as TGTGCCAGCAGCTCACAGGGGGGGAATGGCTACACCTTC. Protein sequence: CASSSQGGNGYTF. The rearrangement links TRBV5-4 to TRBJ1-2; TRBD1 agrees at 8 bases. The V gene's germline CDR1 is SGHNT and CDR2 YYREEE (reference sequence). Trimming cost V 3 bases and J 6 bases; bases outside gene matches: 4. The CDR3 sequence is 13 residues long.

The genes are TRBV5-1 and TRBJ1-6; TRBD1 matches at 8 bases. The CDR3 runs 14 residues. Per germline, CDR1 SGHRS and CDR2 YFSETQ. Trimming at V came to 4 bases and at J to 7 bases, leaving 4 bases not matched to a gene. The CDR3 spells CASSARDRNSPLHF. The CDR3 DNA reads TGCGCCAGCAGCGCCCGGGACAGGAATTCACCCCTCCACTTT. The full variable domain, in which reference TRBV5-1 and TRBJ1-6 provide the parts outside the CDR3, is KAGVTQTPRYLIKTRGQQVTLSCSPISGHRSVSWYQQTPGQGLQFLFEYFSETQRNKGNFPGRFSGRQFSNSRSEMNVSTLELGDSALYLCASSARDRNSPLHFGNGTRLTVT.

This sequence joins TRBV11-2 and TRBJ2-1; 7 bases are a match to TRBD1. The V segment lost 7 bases and the J segment 3 bases; nucleotides outside the gene matches: 9. The CDR3 has 15 amino acids. In germline, CDR1 is SGHAT, CDR2 FQNNGV. CDR3 sequence (DNA): TGTGCCAGCAACCTTAGGCAGGGGGACTACAATGAGCAGTTCTTC. It codes for CASNLRQGDYNEQFF.